This T cell receptor beta chain was recovered during a study of T-cell memory formation after mild COVID-19. On this clonotype itself: Its target is unknown.

Study results and limitations: Clones contracting day 15 to 85 were balanced CD4/CD8; later expanders leaned CD4+. What remained unconfirmed was the SARS-CoV-2 specificity of second-wave clones peaking on day 37. Contracting clones localized mainly to CM and EM when CD4+ and mainly to EMRA when CD8+.

5'RACE with constant-segment primers yielded barcoded, UMI-tagged TCR alpha and TCR beta cDNA libraries. TCRdb re-called the 5' RACE reads through MiXCR, storing one row per CDR3 protein. The sample consists of approximately 400,000 distinct CDR3 sequences, roughly a quarter of them appearing once. V lost 5 bases, J lost 3 bases, and 4 bases stayed unmatched. The CDR3 length is 14 residues. Germline CDR1 and CDR2: SGHKS and YYEKEE (reference sequence). Material for sequencing was PBMCs or a T cell subset sorted from them (not recorded which). The V and J genes are TRBV5-5 and TRBJ2-1, with 8 positions matching TRBD2. This TCR was sampled from an adult woman who had mild COVID-19 (a few samples of this study predate the infection). Cell type and time point are not known. The CDR3 reads CASRVSGDYNEQFF. In DNA, the CDR3 is TGTGCCAGCAGGGTTAGCGGGGACTACAATGAGCAGTTCTTC.